A single sample is the source of the 6 T cell receptor beta chains below, sequenced in a study of blood T cell repertoires in COVID-19. Some clones are missing from TCRdb's copy, which holds only in-frame ones; the method was immunoSEQ multiplex PCR. The sample contains some 200,000 clones, roughly four fifths of which appear only once. Input material: PBMCs or T cells enriched from blood (not recorded which). The receptor set was obtained from a man in his forties or fifties who had recovered from COVID-19.

This sequence joins TRBV30 and TRBJ1-2, with D perhaps matching TRBD1 (6 bases). From germline, CDR1 is GTSNPN and CDR2 SVGIG (reference sequence). Trimming left V 5 bases short and J 5 bases short, with 18 bases between. CDR3 length: 14 residues. CDR3 nucleotides: TGTGCCTGGGTGGGATCTACAGGGTTTTATGGCTACACCTTC. It specifies CAWVGSTGFYGYTF. Variable domain in full (rest from reference TRBV30 and TRBJ1-2): SQTIHQWPATLVQPVGSPLSLECTVEGTSNPNLYWYRQAAGRGLQLLFYSVGIGQISSEVPQNLSASRPQDRQFILSSKKLLLSDSGFYLCAWVGSTGFYGYTFGSGTRLTVV.

This chain connects TRBV6-2 or TRBV6-3 to TRBJ2-1; tentatively, D is TRBD1 (5 bases). The CDR3 contains 15 residues. Germline V gives CDR1 MNHEY, CDR2 SVGEGT. Trimming pared 0 bases from V and 2 bases from J, leaving 8 bases between. The CDR3 region has the DNA TGTGCCAGCAGTTACTCTCCAGGGACCTACAATGAGCAGTTCTTC. Its protein is CASSYSPGTYNEQFF.

This clone was found a few times. CDR3 in amino acids: CASSQPQGSYEQYV. The CDR3 region has the DNA TGTGCCAGCAGCCAACCACAGGGTTCCTACGAGCAGTACGTC. The rearrangement joins TRBV4-2 to TRBJ2-7; TRBD1 is a possible D gene (6 bases). CDR1 is LGHNA and CDR2 is YNFKEQ in the germline V gene. This CDR3 region has 14 residues. V gave up 2 bases and J gave up 1 base, with 9 bases separating them.

The chain uses TRBV9 and TRBJ2-2; tentatively, D is TRBD2 (5 bases). Trimming removed 0 bases from V and 5 bases from J, with 23 bases in between. Germline CDR1 SGDLS, CDR2 YYNGEE. This CDR3 contains 19 residues. In DNA form, the CDR3 reads TGTGCCAGCAGCGTAGGAGCTCGGGTAACGGGAAGTAGTACCGGGGAGCTGTTTTTT. Protein sequence: CASSVGARVTGSSTGELFF.

This chain joins TRBV5-6 and TRBJ1-1; weak D call: TRBD1 (5 bases). V was trimmed by 4 bases and J by 2 bases, leaving 18 bases between them. Germline CDR1 and CDR2: SGHDT and YYEEEE. CDR3 length: 16 amino acids. CDR3 amino acids: CASSPTWTGTNTEAFF. The CDR3 nucleotides are TGTGCCAGCAGCCCTACTTGGACGGGGACTAACACTGAAGCTTTCTTT.

The chain carries TRBV27 and TRBJ1-5; TRBD1 matches at 7 bases. This CDR3 has 16 residues. Trimming at V came to 4 bases and at J to 3 bases, leaving 9 bases not matched to a gene. The germline V gene has CDR1 MNHEY and CDR2 SMNVEV (reference sequence). CDR3 loop: CASSSFGTADNQPQHF. The DNA for the CDR3 is TGTGCCAGCAGTTCATTCGGGACAGCAGACAATCAGCCCCAGCATTTT.